This T cell receptor beta chain was recorded in a study of early T cells in non-severe SARS-CoV-2 infection. Study background: Bulk RNA taken from unsorted whole blood was sequenced, leaving chains unpaired.

There are a few counts of this clonotype. TCRdb reprocessed the 5' RACE reads with MiXCR, giving one entry per CDR3 protein. The sample comprises tens of thousands of distinct CDR3 sequences, less than 8% of which are singletons, and around 25% rests with the top ten. Trimming removed 3 bases from V and 8 bases from J; junction bases left unmatched: 10. The CDR3 is 15 residues long. Germline V gene sequence: CDR1 DFQATT, CDR2 SNEGSKA (reference sequence). This clonotype was sampled from an adult who was a healthcare worker with PCR-confirmed SARS-CoV-2 infection or an uninfected control (not recorded which). The specimen was whole blood, collected at baseline. The chain joins TRBV20-1 to TRBJ2-1; 10 bases map to TRBD2. The CDR3 spells CSARSASGSVYEQFF. CDR3 bases: TGCAGTGCTAGGTCGGCTAGCGGGAGTGTCTATGAGCAGTTCTTC.